The clone carrying this TCR beta chain was counted many times. Its specificity is unknown. This record comes from a study of T cells in Graves' hyperthyroidism and ophthalmopathy. The V and J ends lost 5 bases and 7 bases respectively, with 9 bases between them. CDR3 length: 12 residues. Germline V gene sequence: CDR1 SEHNR, CDR2 FQNEAQ (reference sequence). Study-level findings and limits: Ophthalmopathy, as predicted by the model, came a median roughly 6.5 months after the prediction.

Amplification yielded TCR beta CDR3 regions, with RNA transcripts as the source. Researchers ran a first-round RT-PCR on the TCR CDR3 using the HTBI primer set. TCRdb reprocessed the multiplex PCR reads via MiXCR and lists one record per CDR3 protein. Of roughly 570,000 distinct CDR3 sequences in the sample, more than 45% are singletons; the top ten hold around 7.7%. V gene TRBV7-9 combines with J gene TRBJ1-5; D call uncertain. The TCR comes from a woman younger than 30 with Graves' hyperthyroidism. Material: peripheral blood or thyroid tissue (not recorded which). The DNA of the CDR3 is TGTGCCAGCAGCCTCCCCAAACAGCCCCAGCATTTT. Translation gives CASSLPKQPQHF. Full variable domain (rest looked up from reference TRBV7-9 and TRBJ1-5): DTGVSQNPRHKITKRGQNVTFRCDPISEHNRLYWYRQTLGQGPEFLTYFQNEAQLEKSRLLSDRFSAERPKGSFSTLEIQRTEQGDSAMYLCASSLPKQPQHFGDGTRLSIL.